The 21 T cell receptor beta chains given below trace back to one sample, sequenced in a study of graft-versus-host responses after intestinal transplantation (TCRdb year 2021). In the paper's terms, the time point label means: cells obtained before transplantation from donor or recipient. Preparation of the library involved the immunoSEQ multiplex PCR assay. TCRdb stores this immuneACCESS table with in-frame sequences only. Part of the clones is absent; in the studies checked, under half of the shortfall reflects unresolved V genes, and no reason is known for the rest. The sample yields 35,000 to 45,000 clones; roughly 95% were counted once. 0.22% of the sample belongs to the ten largest clones. What these receptors recognize is not known. Specimen: unstimulated CD4+ T cells sorted from spleen or lymph node cells, collected before transplant. The receptors shown here come from a human donor who was the organ donor for an intestinal transplant.

This rearrangement joins TRBV5-1 to TRBJ1-2, with D possibly TRBD1 on 6 matching bases. CDR1 is SGHRS and CDR2 is YFSETQ in the germline V gene. This CDR3 has 14 amino acids. Trimming stripped 0 bases from V and 4 bases from J, with 10 bases between. The CDR3 here is CASSLGGAGYGYTF. CDR3 DNA: TGCGCCAGCAGCTTGGGGGGGGCCGGCTATGGCTACACCTTC.

The chain carries TRBV7-8 and TRBJ2-7, with D perhaps matching TRBD1 or TRBD2 (5 bases each). Trimming pared 0 bases from V and 5 bases from J, leaving 14 bases between. Germline V CDR1 and CDR2: SGHVS, FQNEAQ. The length of the CDR3 is 15 residues. In DNA, the CDR3 is TGTGCCAGCAGCTTAGCGAGGGGATGGGGAAACGAGCAGTACTTC. Its translation is CASSLARGWGNEQYF.

CDR3 sequence: CASSLRQGNIQYF. CDR3 nucleotides: TGTGCCAGCAGCTTGAGACAGGGAAACATTCAGTACTTC. The chain carries TRBV5-4 and TRBJ2-4; TRBD1 matches 7 bases. Germline V gene data show CDR1 as SGHNT and CDR2 as YYREEE (reference sequence). The J segment lost 6 bases and the V segment lost 1 base, leaving 1 base of the junction unmatched. This CDR3 spans 13 amino acids.

V and J are TRBV4-1 and TRBJ1-6; 10 nucleotides line up with TRBD1. Trimming removed 6 bases from V and 4 bases from J; junction bases left unmatched: 6. This CDR3 has 16 residues. Looked up from germline, CDR1 is MGHRA and CDR2 is YSYEKL. CDR3 protein: CASRKWGQGYNSPLHF. CDR3 in DNA: TGCGCCAGCAGAAAGTGGGGACAGGGGTATAATTCACCCCTCCACTTT.

The rearrangement uses TRBV11-3 and TRBJ2-1; 14 bases agree with TRBD2. The V and J ends lost 5 bases and 7 bases, in that order; junction bases with no gene match: 13. The germline CDR1 and CDR2 sequences are SGHNT and YENEEA. The CDR3 loop spans 18 amino acids. Here the CDR3 DNA reads TGTGCCAGCAGCATTCAACCGGGACTAGCGGGGGATGGTAATGAGCAGTTCTTC. Encoded protein: CASSIQPGLAGDGNEQFF. Drawing the rest from reference TRBV11-3 and TRBJ2-1, the complete variable domain is EAGVVQSPRYKIIEKKQPVAFWCNPISGHNTLYWYLQNLGQGPELLIRYENEEAVDDSQLPKDRFSAERLKGVDSTLKIQPAELGDSAVYLCASSIQPGLAGDGNEQFFGPGTRLTVL.

This chain joins TRBV7-4 and TRBJ2-1; weak D call: TRBD2 (5 bases). Per germline, CDR1 SGHVT and CDR2 SQSDAQ. V was clipped by 0 bases and J by 4 bases, with 16 bases between them. This CDR3 has 17 amino acids. The CDR3: CASSLAIGELAYNEQFF. CDR3 DNA: TGTGCCAGCAGCTTAGCTATTGGGGAGCTAGCATACAATGAGCAGTTCTTC.

The chain carries TRBV7-2 and TRBJ2-1, with 8 bases that match TRBD2. Germline CDR1 is SGHTA and CDR2 is FQGNSA. This CDR3 has 15 residues. With V trimmed by 2 bases and J by 5 bases, 5 bases remained unmatched. CDR3 residues: CASSLRGGPNNEQFF. CDR3 coding DNA: TGTGCCAGCAGCTTACGGGGGGGGCCAAACAATGAGCAGTTCTTC.

The rearrangement joins TRBV30 to TRBJ1-1, with D unresolved. Trimming pared 4 bases from V and 6 bases from J, leaving 12 bases between. Germline CDR1 is GTSNPN and CDR2 is SVGIG (reference sequence). The CDR3 totals 12 residues. CDR3 in amino acids: CAWKRQVAEAFF. CDR3 sequence (DNA): TGTGCCTGGAAACGACAAGTGGCTGAAGCTTTCTTT.

The chain has TRBV27 and TRBJ2-2; a possible D gene is TRBD1 (7 bases). CDR1 and CDR2 (germline): MNHEY, SMNVEV (reference sequence). The V and J ends lost 6 bases and 4 bases respectively, with 15 bases between them. The CDR3 extends over 15 amino acids. CDR3 loop: CASRVGGGSTGELFF. CDR3 sequence (DNA): TGTGCCAGCAGGGTAGGAGGGGGCAGCACCGGGGAGCTGTTTTTT.

The chain combines TRBV5-6 with TRBJ1-2, with D possibly TRBD1 on 6 matching bases. This CDR3 has 16 residues. The V gene lost 4 bases and the J gene lost 8 bases, with 24 bases spanning the gap. CDR1 and CDR2 (germline): SGHDT, YYEEEE. CDR3 sequence (DNA): TGTGCCAGCAGCCACGGACAGTCCCTAAACTATGAGGGCTACACCTTC. This translates into CASSHGQSLNYEGYTF. The full variable domain, completed using reference TRBV5-6 and TRBJ1-2, is DAGVTQSPTHLIKTRGQQVTLRCSPKSGHDTVSWYQQALGQGPQFIFQYYEEEERQRGNFPDRFSGHQFPNYSSELNVNALLLGDSALYLCASSHGQSLNYEGYTFGSGTRLTVV.

This chain joins TRBV6-5 and TRBJ2-1, with TRBD1 identical over 8 bases. The CDR3 length is 15 residues. J lost 0 bases, V lost 5 bases, and 3 bases had no gene match. The V gene's germline CDR1 is MNHEY and CDR2 SVGAGI. This CDR3 reads CASSQTGGSYNEQFF. The CDR3 DNA sequence: TGTGCCAGCAGTCAAACAGGGGGCTCCTACAATGAGCAGTTCTTC.

This chain uses TRBV7-2 with TRBJ2-2, with D hard to call. CDR3 length equals 16 residues. V lost 3 bases to trimming and J lost 2 bases, with 13 bases between them. Germline lookup yields CDR1 SGHTA and CDR2 FQGNSA. The CDR3: CASSFSAVGNTGELFF. CDR3 coding DNA: TGTGCCAGCAGCTTCTCGGCGGTCGGTAACACCGGGGAGCTGTTTTTT.

The CDR3 coding sequence is TGTGCCAGTAGCCCAACCGGGACAGGGCTCGGTCAGCCCCAGCATTTT. This encodes CASSPTGTGLGQPQHF. The rearrangement uses TRBV19 and TRBJ1-5, with 9 bases aligning to TRBD1. Trimming removed 6 bases from V and 6 bases from J; junction bases left unmatched: 12. Germline V gene data show CDR1 as LNHDA and CDR2 as SQIVND (reference sequence). The CDR3 runs to 16 residues.

The rearrangement uses TRBV4-2 and TRBJ2-2; no clear D gene. The CDR3 sequence is 16 residues long. V lost 0 bases and J lost 0, with 8 bases in between. Germline lookup yields CDR1 LGHNA and CDR2 YNFKEQ. The CDR3 loop reads CASSQDRPTNTGELFF. The CDR3 DNA reads as TGTGCCAGCAGCCAAGACCGTCCGACGAACACCGGGGAGCTGTTTTTT.

The genes are TRBV28 and TRBJ2-7, with a possible D match to TRBD2 (6 bases). In germline, CDR1 is MDHEN, CDR2 SYDVKM. The CDR3 has 15 amino acids. The V end lost 5 bases, the J end lost 3 bases, and 17 bases lay between the germline ends. The CDR3 protein is CASSIRTGSFYEQYF. As DNA, the CDR3 is TGTGCCAGCAGTATTCGGACCGGGAGTTTCTACGAGCAGTACTTC.

The rearrangement uses TRBV4-3 and TRBJ2-7; D remains ambiguous. Germline V CDR1 and CDR2: LGHNA, YSLEER. V was clipped by 11 bases and J by 4 bases, with 21 bases between them. This CDR3 spans 14 amino acids. The CDR3 spells CAGKEDGKLYEQYF. CDR3 nucleotide sequence: TGCGCCGGTAAAGAGGACGGTAAGCTTTACGAGCAGTACTTC.

The CDR3 reads CASSLVAWGSYQETQYF. DNA of the CDR3: TGTGCCAGCAGCTTAGTGGCGTGGGGTTCGTACCAAGAGACCCAGTACTTC. The gene calls are TRBV7-9 and TRBJ2-5; D not certain. The germline V and J ends were trimmed by 1 base and 0 bases, with 15 bases remaining between them. Germline V gives CDR1 SEHNR, CDR2 FQNEAQ (reference sequence). CDR3 length: 17 amino acids.

The chain links TRBV27 to TRBJ1-6; D is unclear. V lost 0 bases and J 3 bases, leaving 15 bases between the germline ends. Germline V gives CDR1 MNHEY, CDR2 SMNVEV (reference sequence). The CDR3 contains 18 residues. The CDR3 is CASSLSPTLTIYNSPLHF. The CDR3 DNA reads as TGTGCCAGCAGTTTATCGCCTACTCTCACCATCTATAATTCACCCCTCCACTTT.

The chain employs TRBV9 and TRBJ2-7; 15 nucleotides align to TRBD2. The CDR3 loop spans 16 amino acids. Germline V gives CDR1 SGDLS, CDR2 YYNGEE. The V segment lost 4 bases and the J segment 7 bases; nucleotides outside the gene matches: 9. In DNA, the CDR3 is TGTGCCAGCAGCTCCGGGACTAGCGGGGGGACAGGGGAGCAGTACTTC. Protein sequence: CASSSGTSGGTGEQYF.

V is TRBV2 and J is TRBJ1-5; D perhaps matches TRBD1 (5 bases). Germline V lookup: CDR1 SNHLY, CDR2 FYNNEI. This CDR3 has 14 residues. V dropped 4 bases and J dropped 7 bases, with 14 bases sitting between them. CDR3 amino acids: CASSAQGQVQPQHF. The DNA of the CDR3 is TGTGCCAGCAGTGCTCAGGGTCAAGTACAGCCCCAGCATTTT.

This chain links TRBV19 with TRBJ1-2; D unresolved. This CDR3 has 14 residues. Germline CDR1 and CDR2: LNHDA and SQIVND (reference sequence). Trimming stripped 0 bases from V and 7 bases from J, with 12 bases between. The CDR3 nucleotides read TGTGCCAGTAGTATAGACTACAGCTCCGGTGGCTACACCTTC. It encodes CASSIDYSSGGYTF.